Included here is one TCR beta chain sequence, with context. The antigen is not known. A sample-barcoded 5' primer and a J-beta primer mix were used in a second PCR of about 7 to 12 cycles. TCRdb recomputed calls from the 5' RACE reads with MiXCR, one row per CDR3 protein. The table lists fewer than 600,000 distinct CDR3 sequences, about 26% of them singletons, with under 4.5% in the top ten. This sample is part of a study of blood T cells in healthy people across ages. Findings and limits, study-wide: The fall in TCR beta diversity per million T cells was roughly linear with age.

Trimming took off 11 bases at V and 2 bases at J, with 18 bases between the two ends. The length of the CDR3 is 14 residues. These data also featured in a second study, about T cells of mothers and their children.

The receptor's source is a boy younger than 10 in good health. The sample taken for sequencing was blood. This sequence joins TRBV12-3 or TRBV12-4 and TRBJ2-5, with TRBD2 as a possible D gene (5 bases). As DNA, the CDR3 is TGTGCCGTACCCTTTCTGAGCGGACAAGAGACCCAGTACTTC. As protein: CAVPFLSGQETQYF.